The entry below gives a single T cell receptor (beta chain) sequence along with its context. Its specificity is unknown. V gave up 5 bases and J gave up 4 bases; unmatched junction bases: 10. Per germline, CDR1 SGHTA and CDR2 FQGNSA. This CDR3 spans 16 amino acids. The protocol was immunoSEQ multiplex PCR, while the TCRdb copy is restricted to in-frame clones and leaves out a portion. Counted here are 40,000 to 45,000 clones, roughly nine tenths occurring once; the ten biggest clones make up about 2.5%. This entry comes from a study of graft-versus-host responses after intestinal transplantation. The overall study: Each transplant was multivisceral, liver-intestinal, or isolated intestinal. Induction with anti-thymocyte globulin, then tacrolimus and steroids for roughly three years, was given to all recipients. Study-wide points: Declines in HvG clones occurring early post-transplant were associated with peak circulating GvH clone levels. GvH clones surfaced in recipient marrow, some emerging earlier in ileum or blood.

Sequencing was performed on PBMCs, taken about 330 days after intestinal transplant. V and J are TRBV7-2 and TRBJ2-2; the match to TRBD1 covers 7 bases. The sequence derives from a human patient who received an intestinal transplant, so some T cells may come from the graft donor. Here the CDR3 reads CASSPAAGGTTGELFF. CDR3 bases: TGTGCCAGCAGCCCTGCGGCAGGGGGAACCACCGGGGAGCTGTTTTTT.